This T cell receptor beta chain came from a study of human T cells and chemical hapten exposure. Study-level information: Variability of per-sample TCR yields stemmed mainly from small differences in pooled library volume.

The sample's time point: healthy volunteer bleed at 2 weeks. From whole blood left unfractionated, total RNA was extracted. The library labeled individual cDNA molecules by adding unique molecular identifiers to them. TCRdb re-called the RACE reads with MiXCR, one entry per CDR3 protein. Of over 100,000 distinct CDR3 sequences listed, around 8.2% were seen once; the top ten hold 1.5% to 2%. This TCR came from a male donor in good health. Some clones in this sample may be carry-over from other donors' samples. Material: whole blood.

The CDR3 bases are TGTGCCAGCAGCTGGCGATCCGGGACAGCAGAAGCTTTCTTT. This sequence encodes CASSWRSGTAEAFF. The chain employs TRBV7-2 and TRBJ1-1, with 7 bases that match TRBD1. The CDR3 extends over 14 amino acids. Losses at the gene ends were 4 bases for V and 8 bases for J; bases not matched to a gene: 10. Germline assignment: CDR1 SGHTA and CDR2 FQGNSA.